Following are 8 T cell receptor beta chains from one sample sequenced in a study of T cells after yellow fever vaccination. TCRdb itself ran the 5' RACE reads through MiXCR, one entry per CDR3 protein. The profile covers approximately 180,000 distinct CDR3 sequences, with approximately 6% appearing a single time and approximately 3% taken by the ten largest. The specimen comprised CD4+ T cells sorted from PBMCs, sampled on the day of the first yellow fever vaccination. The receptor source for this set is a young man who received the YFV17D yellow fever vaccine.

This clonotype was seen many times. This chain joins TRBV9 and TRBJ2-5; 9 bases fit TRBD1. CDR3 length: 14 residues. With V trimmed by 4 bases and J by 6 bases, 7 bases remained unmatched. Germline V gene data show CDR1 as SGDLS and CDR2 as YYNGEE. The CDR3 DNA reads TGTGCCAGCAGCTCACAGGGGGCCGTAAAGACCCAGTACTTC. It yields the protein CASSSQGAVKTQYF. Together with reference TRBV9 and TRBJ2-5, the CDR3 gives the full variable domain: DSGVTQTPKHLITATGQRVTLRCSPRSGDLSVYWYQQSLDQGLQFLIQYYNGEERAKGNILERFSAQQFPDLHSELNLSSLELGDSALYFCASSSQGAVKTQYFGPGTRLLVL.

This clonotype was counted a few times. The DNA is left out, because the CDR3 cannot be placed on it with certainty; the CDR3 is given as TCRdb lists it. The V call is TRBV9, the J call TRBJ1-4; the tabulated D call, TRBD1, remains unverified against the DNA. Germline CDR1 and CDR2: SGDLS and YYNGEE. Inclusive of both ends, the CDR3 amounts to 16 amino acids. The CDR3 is CASSSKTGTTMKNCFF.

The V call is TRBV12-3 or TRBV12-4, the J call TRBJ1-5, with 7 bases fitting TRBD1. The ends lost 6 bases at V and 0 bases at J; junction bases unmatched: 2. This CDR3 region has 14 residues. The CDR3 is CASRGQDSNQPQHF. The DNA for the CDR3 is TGTGCCAGCAGAGGACAGGATAGCAATCAGCCCCAGCATTTT.

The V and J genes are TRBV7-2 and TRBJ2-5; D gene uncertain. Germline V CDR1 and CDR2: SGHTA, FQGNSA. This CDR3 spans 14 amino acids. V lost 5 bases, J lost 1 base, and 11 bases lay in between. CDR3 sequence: CASSKGPSQETQYF. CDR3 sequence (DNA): TGTGCCAGCAGCAAAGGACCTTCCCAAGAGACCCAGTACTTC.

For the CDR3, the DNA is TGTGCCAGCAGGGCGCGGTCCTACGAGCAGTACGTC. This encodes CASRARSYEQYV. The V call is TRBV2, the J call TRBJ2-7; D is unresolved. Germline V gene lookup returns CDR1 SNHLY and CDR2 FYNNEI. CDR3 length: 12 amino acids. The germline V and J ends were trimmed by 6 bases and 1 base, with 7 bases remaining between them.

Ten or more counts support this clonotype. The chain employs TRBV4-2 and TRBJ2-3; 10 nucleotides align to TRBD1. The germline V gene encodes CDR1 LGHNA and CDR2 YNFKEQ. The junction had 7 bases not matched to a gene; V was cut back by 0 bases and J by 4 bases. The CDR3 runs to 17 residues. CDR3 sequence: CASSQDLLGQGPDTQYF. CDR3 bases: TGTGCCAGCAGCCAAGATCTGTTGGGACAGGGGCCAGATACGCAGTATTTT.

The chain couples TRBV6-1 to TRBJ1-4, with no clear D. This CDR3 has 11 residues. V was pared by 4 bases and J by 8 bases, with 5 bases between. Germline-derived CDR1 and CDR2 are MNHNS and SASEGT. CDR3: CASSVGEKLFF. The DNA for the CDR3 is TGTGCCAGCAGTGTCGGCGAAAAACTGTTTTTT.

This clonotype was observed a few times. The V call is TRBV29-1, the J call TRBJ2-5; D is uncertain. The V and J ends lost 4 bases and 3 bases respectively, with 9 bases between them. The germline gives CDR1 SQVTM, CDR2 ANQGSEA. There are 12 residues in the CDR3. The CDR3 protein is CSVGRQEETQYF. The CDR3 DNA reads TGCAGCGTTGGCCGGCAGGAAGAGACCCAGTACTTC.